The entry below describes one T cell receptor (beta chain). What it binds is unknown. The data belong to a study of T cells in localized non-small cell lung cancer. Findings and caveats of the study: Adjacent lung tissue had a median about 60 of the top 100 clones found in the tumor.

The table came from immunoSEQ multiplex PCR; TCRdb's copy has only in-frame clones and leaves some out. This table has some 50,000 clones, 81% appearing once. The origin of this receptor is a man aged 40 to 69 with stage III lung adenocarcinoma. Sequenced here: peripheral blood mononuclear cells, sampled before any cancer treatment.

Here the CDR3 DNA reads TGTGCCAGCAGCGTAGCTTCTTACACAGATACGCAGTATTTT. Translating gives CASSVASYTDTQYF. The chain joins TRBV9 to TRBJ2-3; D call uncertain. This CDR3 is 14 amino acids long. Per the germline V gene, CDR1 is SGDLS and CDR2 is YYNGEE. Deletions cut 0 bases from V and 2 bases from J, with 7 bases between.